This T cell receptor (beta chain) was retrieved from a study of PD-1 blockade in classical Hodgkin lymphoma. The ends were cut back, 3 bases at V and 5 bases at J, with 14 bases in the middle. Germline assignment: CDR1 SGHRS and CDR2 YFSETQ. The length of the CDR3 is 14 residues. Clones were read by immunoSEQ multiplex PCR, and TCRdb kept only the in-frame ones, dropping some. The sample consists of about 28,000 clones, around 80% of them appearing once. Time point defined: cycle 4 day 1 (C4D1), after more than five weeks of nivolumab. There was relapse after autologous stem cell transplantation in every patient, and there was variation in brentuximab vedotin exposure. Complete response, partial response or progressive disease was each patient's best response.

The receptor's source is a human donor with classical Hodgkin lymphoma. The genes are TRBV5-1 and TRBJ2-5; a possible D gene is TRBD1 (6 bases). The sequencing used peripheral blood mononuclear cells (PBMCs), collected before the fourth cycle of nivolumab. The CDR3 DNA follows: TGCGCCAGCAGCTCCCGAGGGGGTACGGAGACCCAGTACTTC. Translated: CASSSRGGTETQYF.